These 30 T cell receptor beta chains were all obtained from the same sample, sequenced in a study of T cell clonality in common variable immunodeficiency. Sequencing was performed with immunoSEQ multiplex PCR; in TCRdb, only in-frame clones are kept and a portion is missing. This sample comprises 50,000 to 60,000 clones, none seen once only. Sequencing was performed on peripheral blood mononuclear cells. These receptors came from a person between 18 and 70 years old in good health.

This clone was counted ten times or more. Read coverage stops 3 residues before the CDR3 terminus; the germline J gene supplies the remainder. V usage is TRBV30 and J usage is TRBJ1-2, with TRBD1 matching 7 bases. The CDR3 is made up of 13 amino acids. Germline values: CDR1 GTSNPN, CDR2 SVGIG (reference sequence). The V segment lost 2 bases and the J segment 7 bases; nucleotides outside the gene matches: 7. The CDR3 here is CAWSMNRGPGYTF. CDR3 DNA (partial): TGTGCCTGGAGTATGAACAGGGGTCCTGGC.

This clone was seen ten or more times. The CDR3 spells CATGGGPGTGELFF. The part of the CDR3 DNA that was read is TGTGCCACTGGGGGCGGGCCGGGGACCGGGGAG. This rearrangement joins TRBV10-3 to TRBJ2-2; D is perhaps TRBD1 (6 bases). The read terminates 3 residues ahead of where the CDR3 ends, so the germline J gene completes it. The CDR3 contains 14 residues. V lost 10 bases and J 5 bases, leaving 17 bases between the germline ends. Germline values: CDR1 ENHRY, CDR2 SYGVKD.

This clone was detected ten times or more. The read ends 3 residues early relative to the CDR3; the germline J gene fills the gap. The V and J genes are TRBV6-1 and TRBJ1-1; 7 bases agree with TRBD1. The CDR3 has 15 amino acids. Germline-derived CDR1 and CDR2 are MNHNS and SASEGT. J lost 1 base, V lost 4 bases, and 6 bases had no gene match. The CDR3 loop is CASSADRPPNTEAFF. The sequenced part of the CDR3 DNA is TGTGCCAGCAGTGCGGACAGGCCTCCGAACACTGAA.

Many counts were recorded for this clone. The CDR3 end lies 3 residues beyond the end of the read and is filled in from the germline J gene. Other nucleotide sequences in the sample specify the same CDR3. The chain links TRBV7-2 to TRBJ1-5, with 9 bases lining up with TRBD1. The CDR3 spans 15 residues. V shed 5 bases, J shed 7 bases, and the junction held 9 bases outside the gene matches. Germline loops: CDR1 SGHTA, CDR2 FQGNSA. The CDR3 region is CASSLGGQGNQPQHF. The CDR3 DNA, read in part, is TGTGCCAGCAGCCTTGGAGGACAGGGGAACCAGCCC.

With respect to this clone: The observed sequence ends 3 residues before the CDR3 terminus, with the missing tail filled in from the germline J gene. J is TRBJ2-2 and V is TRBV18; 7 nucleotides align to TRBD1. This CDR3 has 13 residues. The junction had 3 bases not matched to a gene; V was cut back by 5 bases and J by 6 bases. Germline-derived CDR1 and CDR2 are KGHSH and LQKENI. This chain's CDR3 is CASSDREAGELFF. CDR3 DNA (partial): TGTGCCAGCTCAGACAGGGAAGCCGGGGAG.

This clone was observed at least ten times. The CDR3 bases that were read are TGCGCCAGCAGCTCTGGACTCGAAGAGACC. It is translated as CASSSGLEET. The CDR3 in its entirety is CASSSGLEETQYF. The V call is TRBV5-1, the J call TRBJ2-5, with a tentative D call TRBD2 (5 bases). The read ends 3 residues shy of where the CDR3 ends; the end is completed using the germline J gene. V gave up 3 bases and J gave up 3 bases, with 9 bases separating them. Looked up from germline, CDR1 is SGHRS and CDR2 is YFSETQ. The length of the CDR3 is 13 residues.

This clone was recorded many times. The read gets to within 3 residues of the CDR3 end, and the germline J gene fills in the rest. The chain is built from TRBV20-1 and TRBJ1-5; weak D call: TRBD1 (6 bases). In germline, CDR1 is DFQATT, CDR2 SNEGSKA (reference sequence). CDR3 length: 14 residues. V gave up 3 bases and J gave up 1 base, with 10 bases separating them. The DNA read from the CDR3 is TGCAGTGCTAGGCGGGGGGCCAGCAATCAGCCC. Translated, it gives CSARRGASNQP. The whole CDR3 reads CSARRGASNQPQHF.

This clone was detected many times. The read ends 3 residues shy of where the CDR3 ends; the end is completed using the germline J gene. This chain links TRBV10-3 with TRBJ1-1, with TRBD1 identical over 7 bases. V gave up 6 bases and J gave up 4 bases; unmatched junction bases: 8. The CDR3 covers 14 residues. Germline values: CDR1 ENHRY, CDR2 SYGVKD. The CDR3 here is CAISFEGASTEAFF. The DNA read from the CDR3 is TGTGCCATCAGCTTTGAGGGGGCTAGCACTGAA.

Incomplete CDR3 DNA: TGTGCCAGCAGTTTTAGGACAGAATCTTACACTGAA. Translating it yields CASSFRTESYTE. The entire CDR3 protein reads CASSFRTESYTEAFF. The chain is built from TRBV7-8 and TRBJ1-1; maybe TRBD1 (6 bases). The read terminates 3 residues ahead of where the CDR3 ends, so the germline J gene completes it. Germline values: CDR1 SGHVS, CDR2 FQNEAQ. V shed 6 bases and J shed 3 bases, with 17 bases lying between them. There are 15 residues in the CDR3.

This clone has ten or more counts. The CDR3 goes on 3 residues after the read ends, and that part is filled in from the germline J gene. The rearrangement links TRBV7-6 to TRBJ2-6; the match to TRBD1 covers 10 bases. CDR1 SGHVS and CDR2 FNYEAQ come from the germline V gene. The length of the CDR3 is 17 residues. The V gene end was trimmed by 5 bases and the J gene end by 0 bases; junction bases not matched to a gene: 4. The sequenced CDR3 bases are TGTGCCAGCAGCCTCCGGGACAGGGGCTCTGGGGCCAACGTC. Translation: CASSLRDRGSGANV. The whole CDR3 sequence reads CASSLRDRGSGANVLTF.

This clone has at least ten counts. The read terminates 3 residues before the CDR3 end, so the remaining end is supplied by the germline J gene. The chain links TRBV28 to TRBJ2-2, with a weak D call TRBD1 (7 bases). This CDR3 has 14 residues. The germline gives CDR1 MDHEN, CDR2 SYDVKM. Between the trimmed V and J ends, which lost 4 bases and 5 bases, there was a span of 11 bases. This CDR3 reads CASSSTGRTGELFF. CDR3 DNA, as far as it was read: TGTGCCAGCAGTTCGACAGGGAGGACCGGGGAG.

The sample holds many counts of this clone. The CDR3 goes on 3 residues after the read ends, and that part is filled in from the germline J gene. This chain uses TRBV19 with TRBJ1-6; 8 bases align to TRBD1. Germline V gives CDR1 LNHDA, CDR2 SQIVND (reference sequence). This CDR3 is built from 16 residues. The V segment lost 7 bases and the J segment 3 bases; nucleotides outside the gene matches: 8. The CDR3 sequence is CASTPTGASYNSPLHF. The sequenced part of the CDR3 DNA is TGTGCCAGTACCCCGACAGGGGCCAGCTATAATTCACCC.

The table lists this clone with many counts. The read ends 3 residues early relative to the CDR3; the germline J gene fills the gap. V gene TRBV4-1 combines with J gene TRBJ2-7; tentatively, D is TRBD1 (6 bases). The ends were cut back, 0 bases at V and 2 bases at J, with 17 bases in the middle. The germline V gene has CDR1 MGHRA and CDR2 YSYEKL. The CDR3 has 17 residues. The sequenced part of the CDR3 DNA is TGCGCCAGCAGCCAAGATGGTGGGGGCGAGATTCCCTACGAG. Translated: CASSQDGGGEIPYE. The full CDR3 sequence reads CASSQDGGGEIPYEQYF.

This clone was recorded many times. The covered CDR3 bases are TGTGCCAGCAGCTTAGACACGAAGCCC. Translation: CASSLDTKP. The full-length CDR3 reads as CASSLDTKPQHF. The chain recombines TRBV7-9 with TRBJ1-5; unclear D gene. The read comes to an end 3 residues before the CDR3 does, leaving the germline J gene to fill in the end. The germline CDR1 and CDR2 sequences are SEHNR and FQNEAQ (reference sequence). V gave up 1 base and J gave up 8 bases, with 6 bases separating them. This CDR3 has 12 amino acids.

By proportion, this clone is medium-sized (0.01 to 0.1%). The read gets to within 3 residues of the CDR3 end, and the germline J gene fills in the rest. The chain joins TRBV5-6 to TRBJ2-7; the match to TRBD1 covers 9 bases. V was pared by 4 bases and J by 6 bases, with 11 bases of the junction left unmatched. The length of the CDR3 is 15 residues. Germline loops: CDR1 SGHDT, CDR2 YYEEEE. The sequenced CDR3 bases are TGTGCCAGCAGCCCTGGGGGGACAGGGTCTCCCGAG. It yields the protein CASSPGGTGSPE. The entire CDR3 sequence reads CASSPGGTGSPEQYF.

In its sample, this clone was seen many times. The CDR3 end lies 3 residues beyond the end of the read and is filled in from the germline J gene. The chain combines TRBV28 with TRBJ2-1, with 8 bases aligning to TRBD1. CDR1 is MDHEN and CDR2 is SYDVKM in the germline V gene. The CDR3 totals 15 residues. Unmatched junction bases numbered 7, after V lost 2 bases and J lost 7 bases. The chain's CDR3 is CASSLQGAVSNEQFF. CDR3 DNA (partial): TGTGCCAGCAGTTTACAGGGGGCCGTATCTAATGAG.

This clone was recorded at least ten times. The CDR3 end lies 3 residues beyond the end of the read and is filled in from the germline J gene. The rearrangement joins TRBV7-2 to TRBJ2-5, with 14 bases fitting TRBD2. The CDR3 runs to 15 residues. V was pared by 6 bases and J by 4 bases, with 4 bases of the junction left unmatched. Germline V gene sequence: CDR1 SGHTA, CDR2 FQGNSA. CDR3 DNA (partial): TGTGCCAGCAGGGAGGGACTAGCGGGAGTAGAGACC. Translating gives CASREGLAGVET. From start to end, the CDR3 is CASREGLAGVETQYF.

This clone was counted many times. The CDR3 end lies 3 residues beyond the end of the read and is filled in from the germline J gene. The rearrangement joins TRBV13 to TRBJ1-6, with TRBD1 identical over 7 bases. The V gene end was trimmed by 5 bases and the J gene end by 7 bases; junction bases not matched to a gene: 11. The CDR3 has 16 amino acids. Germline V gene lookup returns CDR1 PRHDT and CDR2 FYEKMQ (reference sequence). CDR3 DNA (partial): TGTGCCAGCAGCCTAGCCACCGACAGGGCCAATTCACCC. As protein: CASSLATDRANSP. The entire CDR3 protein is CASSLATDRANSPLHF. The full variable domain, rest sourced from reference TRBV13 and TRBJ1-6, is AAGVIQSPRHLIKEKRETATLKCYPIPRHDTVYWYQQGPGQDPQFLISFYEKMQSDKGSIPDRFSAQQFSDYHSELNMSSLELGDSALYFCASSLATDRANSPLHFGNGTRLTVT.

This clone was recorded many times. The read ends 3 residues before the CDR3 terminus; that terminus is restored from the germline J gene. The chain employs TRBV7-3 and TRBJ1-2, with D maybe TRBD1 (5 bases). The CDR3 contains 13 residues. Trimming pared 4 bases from V and 4 bases from J, leaving 10 bases between. Germline V lookup: CDR1 SGHTA, CDR2 FQGTGA. The CDR3 protein is CASSSGGSYGYTF. The CDR3 DNA, read in part, is TGTGCCAGCAGCTCCGGGGGATCCTATGGC.

This clone came up a few times. This likely stems from a read error, as it lies one base from a far larger clone. The read finishes 3 residues shy of the CDR3 end, and the germline J gene is used to complete it. The chain employs TRBV19 and TRBJ1-5; 9 nucleotides match TRBD1. V dropped 8 bases and J dropped 6; count of bases not matched to a gene: 8. The CDR3 length is 14 residues. Germline CDR1 is LNHDA and CDR2 is SQIVND (reference sequence). The CDR3 protein is CASGKQGAIQPQHF. Incomplete CDR3 DNA: TGTGCCAGTGGTAAACAGGGGGCAATTCAGCCC.

Many counts were recorded for this clone. The sequence runs out 3 residues before the end of the CDR3; the remainder is reconstructed from the germline J gene. The chain joins TRBV5-1 to TRBJ1-5, with 10 bases matching TRBD1. Trimming at V came to 4 bases and at J to 2 bases, leaving 6 bases not matched to a gene. This CDR3 is 16 amino acids long. Germline CDR1 and CDR2: SGHRS and YFSETQ. The sequenced CDR3 bases are TGCGCCAGCAGCCAAGGGGGGACAGGGGGCAATCAGCCC. Its translation is CASSQGGTGGNQP. The entire CDR3 protein is CASSQGGTGGNQPQHF. The full variable domain, its missing parts supplied by reference TRBV5-1 and TRBJ1-5, is KAGVTQTPRYLIKTRGQQVTLSCSPISGHRSVSWYQQTPGQGLQFLFEYFSETQRNKGNFPGRFSGRQFSNSRSEMNVSTLELGDSALYLCASSQGGTGGNQPQHFGDGTRLSIL.

There are many counts of this clone. The read ends 3 residues before the CDR3 terminus; that terminus is restored from the germline J gene. This chain uses TRBV7-7 with TRBJ1-4, with unresolved D. The V end was cut by 1 base, the J end by 7 bases, with 10 bases between. CDR3 length: 14 amino acids. In germline, CDR1 is SSHAT, CDR2 FNYEAQ (reference sequence). The chain's CDR3 is CASSLELSSEKLFF. Partial CDR3 DNA: TGTGCCAGCAGCTTAGAGCTCTCGAGTGAAAAA.

This clone was detected ten times or more. The read halts 3 residues ahead of the CDR3 end, with the missing end drawn from the germline J gene. The chain is built from TRBV20-1 and TRBJ1-4; D is uncertain. This CDR3 contains 13 residues. V lost 3 bases to trimming and J lost 8 bases, with 13 bases between them. CDR1 DFQATT and CDR2 SNEGSKA come from the germline V gene (reference sequence). The DNA read from the CDR3 is TGCAGTGCTAGGTGGCAGTCAGGCGAAAAA. This translates into CSARWQSGEK. The whole CDR3 is CSARWQSGEKLFF.

This clone was observed many times. The read comes to an end 3 residues before the CDR3 does, leaving the germline J gene to fill in the end. The V gene is TRBV20-1, the J gene TRBJ2-1; TRBD2 is a possible D gene (5 bases). The CDR3 runs 16 residues. Germline CDR1 and CDR2: DFQATT and SNEGSKA (reference sequence). V was shortened by 6 bases and J by 5 bases, with 23 bases between the two germline ends. The sequenced CDR3 bases are TGCAGTGCGGAATCACCCTTAGCGCCTCAGAACAATGAG. Its translation is CSAESPLAPQNNE. The full CDR3 protein is CSAESPLAPQNNEQFF.

This clone appeared many times. The read terminates 3 residues ahead of where the CDR3 ends, so the germline J gene completes it. V usage is TRBV19 and J usage is TRBJ2-3; 12 positions match TRBD2. The germline V gene has CDR1 LNHDA and CDR2 SQIVND (reference sequence). The ends lost 10 bases at V and 3 bases at J; junction bases unmatched: 8. This CDR3 has 15 residues. The CDR3: CATRLAGELTDTQYF. The sequenced part of the CDR3 DNA is TGTGCCACCAGACTAGCGGGAGAACTTACAGATACG.

This clone has a count of ten or more. The sequence runs out 3 residues before the end of the CDR3; the remainder is reconstructed from the germline J gene. V is TRBV7-7 and J is TRBJ2-5; 7 nucleotides match TRBD2. The germline gives CDR1 SSHAT, CDR2 FNYEAQ (reference sequence). V shed 5 bases and J 5 bases; nucleotides not matched to a gene: 8. The CDR3 extends over 14 amino acids. The CDR3 spells CASSKTRLAETQYF. CDR3 DNA (partial): TGTGCCAGCAGCAAAACCCGACTAGCTGAGACC.

This clone occurred a few times. The read finishes 3 residues shy of the CDR3 end, and the germline J gene is used to complete it. The V and J genes are TRBV7-2 and TRBJ2-5, with 7 bases identical to TRBD2. Germline V gene lookup returns CDR1 SGHTA and CDR2 FQGNSA. The CDR3 is 14 residues long. J gave up 7 bases and V 5 bases, and 10 bases lay outside the gene matches. CDR3: CASSILVGRGTQYF. The DNA read from the CDR3 is TGTGCCAGCAGCATTCTCGTTGGGAGGGGGACC.

By its share, this clone is medium-sized. The read terminates 3 residues ahead of where the CDR3 ends, so the germline J gene completes it. The same CDR3 can be traced to other DNA sequences in this sample. The V call is TRBV20-1, the J call TRBJ2-5; 7 bases map to TRBD1. With V trimmed by 3 bases and J by 5 bases, 3 bases remained unmatched. The length of the CDR3 is 12 residues. Germline V gene sequence: CDR1 DFQATT, CDR2 SNEGSKA (reference sequence). CDR3 DNA, as far as it was read: TGCAGTGCTAGCCCGACAGGGGAGACC. It yields the protein CSASPTGET. The CDR3, in full, reads CSASPTGETQYF.

This clone was found many times. CDR3 DNA, as far as it was read: TGTGCCAGCAGCTTAGTTAGCGGGGGAGGCACCGGGGAG. Encoded protein: CASSLVSGGGTGE. The entire CDR3 sequence reads CASSLVSGGGTGELFF. The chain uses TRBV7-6 and TRBJ2-2; 9 bases are shared with TRBD2. The read ends 3 residues early relative to the CDR3; the germline J gene fills the gap. Germline V gene sequence: CDR1 SGHVS, CDR2 FNYEAQ. Germline trimming cut 1 base from V and 4 bases from J; bases unmatched to any gene: 4. The length of the CDR3 is 16 residues.

This clone was seen only a few times. The read falls 3 residues short of the CDR3 end, and the missing part is taken from the germline J gene. The chain couples TRBV11-3 to TRBJ2-2; D is ambiguous. V was trimmed by 5 bases and J by 8 bases, leaving 18 bases between them. CDR3 length: 15 amino acids. Germline V lookup: CDR1 SGHNT, CDR2 YENEEA. The covered CDR3 bases are TGTGCCAGCAGCCCCGGCGCCTATAGCTCGGGGGAG. Translation gives CASSPGAYSSGE. The CDR3 in full is CASSPGAYSSGELFF. The complete variable domain, with remaining parts taken from reference TRBV11-3 and TRBJ2-2, reads EAGVVQSPRYKIIEKKQPVAFWCNPISGHNTLYWYLQNLGQGPELLIRYENEEAVDDSQLPKDRFSAERLKGVDSTLKIQPAELGDSAVYLCASSPGAYSSGELFFGEGSRLTVL.